This T cell receptor (beta chain) appears in the sequencing data of a study of blood T cell repertoires in COVID-19. At the level of the study: Italy, Spain and the United States were the sources of the convalescent and acute COVID-19 samples.

Trimming cost V 7 bases and J 5 bases; bases outside gene matches: 5. The V gene's germline CDR1 is SNHLY and CDR2 FYNNEI. The CDR3 has 13 amino acids. Enrolled through a virtual design, the participants were between roughly 18 and 95 years of age and came from some 25 US areas. The study counted Cohort 3 donors as recovered given two negative PCRs, clearance, or symptom resolution. TCRdb's copy holds only in-frame clones and misses some; the assay was immunoSEQ multiplex PCR. The data show 200,000 to 250,000 clones, about four fifths seen once. Sequences were obtained from PBMCs or T cells enriched from blood (not recorded which). The chain uses TRBV2 and TRBJ2-5; TRBD2 agrees at 9 bases. The TCR was taken from a woman aged 60-75 years who had recovered from COVID-19. The CDR3: CASKGTSQETQYF. The CDR3 DNA reads as TGTGCCAGCAAAGGGACTAGCCAGGAGACCCAGTACTTC.